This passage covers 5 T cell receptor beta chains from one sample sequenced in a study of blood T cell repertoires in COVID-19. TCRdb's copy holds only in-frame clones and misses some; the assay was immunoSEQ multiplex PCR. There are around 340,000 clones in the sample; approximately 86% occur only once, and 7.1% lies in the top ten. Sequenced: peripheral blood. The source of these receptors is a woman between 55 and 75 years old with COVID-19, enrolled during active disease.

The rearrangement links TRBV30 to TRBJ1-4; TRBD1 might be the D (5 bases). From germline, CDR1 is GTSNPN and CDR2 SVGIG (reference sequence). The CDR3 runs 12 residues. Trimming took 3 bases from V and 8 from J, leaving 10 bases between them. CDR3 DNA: TGTGCCTGGAGCCTTGGGGGGGAAAAACTGTTTTTT. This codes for CAWSLGGEKLFF. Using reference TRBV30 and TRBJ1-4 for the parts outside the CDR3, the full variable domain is SQTIHQWPATLVQPVGSPLSLECTVEGTSNPNLYWYRQAAGRGLQLLFYSVGIGQISSEVPQNLSASRPQDRQFILSSKKLLLSDSGFYLCAWSLGGEKLFFGSGTQLSVL.

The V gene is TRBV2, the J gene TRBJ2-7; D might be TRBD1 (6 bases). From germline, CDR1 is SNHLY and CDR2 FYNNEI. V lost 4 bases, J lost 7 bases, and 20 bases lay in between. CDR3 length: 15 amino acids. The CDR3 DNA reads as TGTGCCAGCAGTGCCAGTTCAGGGGTGGGTAATGAGCAGTACTTC. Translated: CASSASSGVGNEQYF.

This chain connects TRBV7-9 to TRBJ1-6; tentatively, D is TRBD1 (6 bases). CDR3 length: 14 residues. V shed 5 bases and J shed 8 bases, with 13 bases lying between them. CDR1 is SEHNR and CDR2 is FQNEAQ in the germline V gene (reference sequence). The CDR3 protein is CASSQDSEYSPLHF. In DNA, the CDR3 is TGTGCCAGCAGCCAGGACAGCGAATATTCACCCCTCCACTTT. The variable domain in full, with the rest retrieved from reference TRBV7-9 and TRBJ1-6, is DTGVSQNPRHKITKRGQNVTFRCDPISEHNRLYWYRQTLGQGPEFLTYFQNEAQLEKSRLLSDRFSAERPKGSFSTLEIQRTEQGDSAMYLCASSQDSEYSPLHFGNGTRLTVT.

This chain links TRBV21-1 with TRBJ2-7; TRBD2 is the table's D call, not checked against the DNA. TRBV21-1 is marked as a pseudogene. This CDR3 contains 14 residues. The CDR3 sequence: CASSNGSGSYEQYF. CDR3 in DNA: TGTGCCAGCAGCAACGGGAGTGGGTCCTACGAGCAGTACTTC.

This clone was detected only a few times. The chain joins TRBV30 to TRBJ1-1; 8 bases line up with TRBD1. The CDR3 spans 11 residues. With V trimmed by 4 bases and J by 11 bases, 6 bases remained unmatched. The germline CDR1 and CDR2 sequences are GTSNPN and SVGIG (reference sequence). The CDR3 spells CAWTGGGWAFF. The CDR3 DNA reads TGTGCCTGGACAGGGGGCGGGTGGGCTTTCTTT.